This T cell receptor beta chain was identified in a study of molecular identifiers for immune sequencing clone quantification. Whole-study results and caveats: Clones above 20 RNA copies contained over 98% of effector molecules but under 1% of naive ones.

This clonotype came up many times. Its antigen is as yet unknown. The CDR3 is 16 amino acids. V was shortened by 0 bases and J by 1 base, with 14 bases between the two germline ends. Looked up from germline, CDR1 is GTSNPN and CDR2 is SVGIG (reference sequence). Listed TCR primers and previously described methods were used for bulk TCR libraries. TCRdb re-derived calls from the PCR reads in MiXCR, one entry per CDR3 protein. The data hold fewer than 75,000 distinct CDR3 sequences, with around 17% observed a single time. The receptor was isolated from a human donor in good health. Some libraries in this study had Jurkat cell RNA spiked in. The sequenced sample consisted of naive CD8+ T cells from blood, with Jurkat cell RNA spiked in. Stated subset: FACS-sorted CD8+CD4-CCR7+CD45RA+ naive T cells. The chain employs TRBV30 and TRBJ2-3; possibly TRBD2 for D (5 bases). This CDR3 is CAWSVLEVRGTDTQYF. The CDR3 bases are TGTGCCTGGAGTGTTCTGGAGGTTAGGGGCACAGATACGCAGTATTTT.